The clone carrying this T cell receptor beta chain showed up many times. This specimen belongs to a study of T cells in Graves' hyperthyroidism and ophthalmopathy. TCR beta CDR3 regions were amplified from RNA transcripts. The HTBI primer set drove a first-round RT-PCR of the TCR CDR3. TCRdb processed the multiplex PCR reads anew with MiXCR; each CDR3 protein has one entry. The sample includes some 600,000 distinct CDR3 sequences, 14% of them seen just once. V shed 7 bases and J 3 bases; nucleotides not matched to a gene: 5. The CDR3 extends over 14 amino acids. Per the germline V gene, CDR1 is MNHEY and CDR2 is SVGEGT.

The sequenced sample was blood. The chain uses TRBV6-2 or TRBV6-3 and TRBJ2-1, with TRBD1 matching 8 bases. This TCR came from a woman aged 25 to 45 with Graves' hyperthyroidism that later progressed to Graves' ophthalmopathy. CDR3 in amino acids: CASKRDRLYNEQFF. The CDR3 nucleotides are TGTGCCAGCAAACGGGACAGGCTCTACAATGAGCAGTTCTTC.